Listed here are 26 T cell receptor beta chains from one sample, sequenced in a study of T cells after yellow fever vaccination. TCRdb processed the 5' RACE reads anew with MiXCR; each CDR3 protein has one entry. The table records about 99,000 distinct CDR3 sequences, under 6.5% of them present only once. The specimen comprised CD8+ T cells sorted from PBMCs, sampled 10 days after the yellow fever booster vaccination. The origin of the receptors is a man between 18 and 35 years old who received the YFV17D yellow fever vaccine.

This clonotype was seen at least ten times. The V and J genes are TRBV7-8 and TRBJ2-5; 10 nucleotides match TRBD2. After removal of 4 bases from V and 4 bases from J, the junction contained 6 bases not matched to a gene. The CDR3 is 15 amino acids. Germline V gene sequence: CDR1 SGHVS, CDR2 FQNEAQ. The CDR3 protein is CASSSERGGRETQYF. CDR3 nucleotide sequence: TGTGCCAGCAGCTCCGAGCGGGGGGGTAGAGAGACCCAGTACTTC.

CDR3 DNA: TGCGCCAGCAGCCAAGGGGCAGGGAGGAACACTGAAGCTTTCTTT. It codes for CASSQGAGRNTEAFF. V gene TRBV4-1 combines with J gene TRBJ1-1; D is possibly TRBD1 (5 bases). V was trimmed by 1 base and J by 1 base, leaving 10 bases between them. The CDR3 contains 15 residues. Germline V lookup: CDR1 MGHRA, CDR2 YSYEKL.

The chain has TRBV7-9 and TRBJ2-7; D unclear. Germline loops: CDR1 SEHNR, CDR2 FQNEAQ (reference sequence). V was cut by 5 bases and J by 3 bases, with 8 bases left in between. The CDR3 extends over 12 amino acids. The CDR3 reads CASSADGYEQYV. CDR3 DNA: TGTGCCAGCAGCGCGGACGGCTACGAGCAGTACGTC.

The rearrangement links TRBV20-1 to TRBJ1-1; D call uncertain. V was cut by 4 bases and J by 2 bases, with 8 bases left in between. Per germline, CDR1 DFQATT and CDR2 SNEGSKA (reference sequence). This CDR3 comprises 12 residues. The CDR3 is CSAIQLNTEAFF. The DNA for the CDR3 is TGCAGTGCTATCCAACTAAACACTGAAGCTTTCTTT.

The chain joins TRBV27 to TRBJ1-5, with D possibly TRBD1 on 5 matching bases. This CDR3 is 15 amino acids long. Per the germline V gene, CDR1 is MNHEY and CDR2 is SMNVEV (reference sequence). Trimming removed 3 bases at V and 1 base at J, with 10 bases between. The CDR3 DNA is TGTGCCAGCAGTTTGTGGGGGATGAGCAATCAGCCCCAGCATTTT. This gives the protein CASSLWGMSNQPQHF.

Only a few counts were recorded for this clonotype. DNA for the CDR3: TGTGCCAGCAGTTATCCAGGGGGCATCACCACTGAAGCTTTCTTT. Its translation is CASSYPGGITTEAFF. The chain couples TRBV12-3 or TRBV12-4 to TRBJ1-1; 8 bases fit TRBD1. The CDR3 consists of 15 residues. V dropped 4 bases and J dropped 4; count of bases not matched to a gene: 8.

The chain employs TRBV5-1 and TRBJ1-1; D may be TRBD1 (5 bases). There are 17 residues in the CDR3. The V end was cut by 4 bases, the J end by 3 bases, with 22 bases between. The germline CDR1 and CDR2 sequences are SGHRS and YFSETQ. CDR3 residues: CASSLLAGHLPDTEAFF. The CDR3 nucleotides read TGCGCCAGCAGCCTTCTCGCAGGACACCTCCCCGACACTGAAGCTTTCTTT.

The chain employs TRBV3-1 and TRBJ2-3; 9 bases are shared with TRBD1. After removal of 3 bases from V and 6 bases from J, the junction contained 4 bases not matched to a gene. The CDR3 runs 14 residues. CDR1 LGHDT and CDR2 YNNKEL come from the germline V gene (reference sequence). CDR3 DNA sequence: TGTGCCAGCAGCCAGGGACAGGGATCGGATACGCAGTATTTT. Encoded protein: CASSQGQGSDTQYF.

Many counts were recorded for this clonotype. The chain is built from TRBV29-1 and TRBJ2-5; D ambiguous. The CDR3 sequence is 12 residues long. CDR1 is SQVTM and CDR2 is ANQGSEA in the germline V gene. Trimming shortened V by 4 bases and J by 2 bases, and 8 bases separated the two germline ends. CDR3 protein: CSVGAPQETQYF. The CDR3 nucleotides are TGCAGCGTTGGGGCACCACAAGAGACCCAGTACTTC.

The table lists this clonotype with a few counts. This chain joins TRBV20-1 and TRBJ2-2; D uncertain. The length of the CDR3 is 13 residues. The V gene lost 2 bases and the J gene lost 0 bases, with 4 bases spanning the gap. Germline CDR1 is DFQATT and CDR2 is SNEGSKA (reference sequence). CDR3 loop: CSARISNTGELFF. The CDR3 DNA reads as TGCAGTGCTAGAATATCGAACACCGGGGAGCTGTTTTTT.

This clonotype appeared a few times. This chain links TRBV6-2 or TRBV6-3 with TRBJ2-7, with D hard to call. Germline CDR1 is MNHEY and CDR2 is SVGEGT. This CDR3 has 12 amino acids. The ends were cut back, 6 bases at V and 1 base at J, with 7 bases in the middle. This CDR3 is CASSRASYEQYF. The CDR3 DNA reads TGTGCCAGCAGCCGGGCGTCCTACGAGCAGTACTTC.

This clonotype was picked up a small number of times. The chain couples TRBV6-2 or TRBV6-3 to TRBJ2-7; possible D gene TRBD2, 5 bases. The V end was cut by 2 bases, the J end by 3 bases, with 14 bases between. CDR3 length equals 15 residues. The germline V gene encodes CDR1 MNHEY and CDR2 SVGEGT. The CDR3 DNA follows: TGTGCCAGCAGTTACGCCGGGGTGGGGTACTACGAGCAGTACTTC. Its protein product is CASSYAGVGYYEQYF.

The chain combines TRBV7-8 with TRBJ1-6; 10 bases are shared with TRBD1. CDR1 is SGHVS, CDR2 FQNEAQ, per germline. Trimming cost V 1 base and J 10 bases; bases outside gene matches: 1. The CDR3 is made up of 14 amino acids. The chain's CDR3 is CASSLGGQGSPLHF. The CDR3 nucleotides are TGTGCCAGCAGCTTAGGGGGACAGGGGTCACCCCTCCACTTT.

DNA for the CDR3: TGTGCCAGCAGTCCGACAGCGAACTATGGCTACACCTTC. This encodes CASSPTANYGYTF. The chain combines TRBV27 with TRBJ1-2; perhaps TRBD1 as D (5 bases). The V end lost 5 bases, the J end lost 2 bases, and 9 bases lay between the germline ends. The CDR3 extends over 13 amino acids. Germline assignment: CDR1 MNHEY and CDR2 SMNVEV (reference sequence).

The V call is TRBV20-1, the J call TRBJ2-7, with D tentatively TRBD1 or TRBD2 (6 bases each). Trimming left V 1 base short and J 3 bases short, with 16 bases between. The CDR3 covers 15 residues. Germline V gene sequence: CDR1 DFQATT, CDR2 SNEGSKA (reference sequence). The CDR3 region is CSARGGGQHLYEQYF. CDR3 nucleotide sequence: TGCAGTGCTAGAGGAGGGGGGCAACACCTCTACGAGCAGTACTTC.

The rearrangement links TRBV19 to TRBJ2-2, with a possible D match to TRBD2 (7 bases). Germline CDR1 is LNHDA and CDR2 is SQIVND (reference sequence). The CDR3 loop spans 16 amino acids. The ends were cut back, 6 bases at V and 5 bases at J, with 19 bases in the middle. For the CDR3, the DNA is TGTGCCAGTAGACCGTTTGGGGGGGCGTTGACCGGGGAGCTGTTTTTT. This sequence encodes CASRPFGGALTGELFF.

The chain combines TRBV19 with TRBJ2-1, with D hard to call. The CDR3 runs to 13 residues. V was cut by 6 bases and J by 6 bases, with 12 bases left in between. Per germline, CDR1 LNHDA and CDR2 SQIVND (reference sequence). Here the CDR3 reads CASSALPFNEQFF. CDR3 in DNA: TGTGCCAGTAGCGCACTACCATTCAATGAGCAGTTCTTC. The full variable domain, rest sourced from reference TRBV19 and TRBJ2-1, is DGGITQSPKYLFRKEGQNVTLSCEQNLNHDAMYWYRQDPGQGLRLIYYSQIVNDFQKGDIAEGYSVSREKKESFPLTVTSAQKNPTAFYLCASSALPFNEQFFGPGTRLTVL.

This clonotype was detected a few times. The gene calls are TRBV20-1 and TRBJ2-3; 8 nucleotides align to TRBD1. The junction had 6 bases not matched to a gene; V was cut back by 6 bases and J by 10 bases. Germline V gene lookup returns CDR1 DFQATT and CDR2 SNEGSKA (reference sequence). The CDR3 totals 11 residues. The CDR3 nucleotides are TGCAGTGCACGACAGGGGTTTTCGCAGTATTTT. Translating gives CSARQGFSQYF.

The rearrangement links TRBV28 to TRBJ1-3; weak D call: TRBD1 (6 bases). The CDR3 covers 17 residues. V lost 9 bases and J lost 0, with 21 bases in between. Germline V CDR1 and CDR2: MDHEN, SYDVKM. The CDR3 region has the DNA TGTGCCAGTCACGGCCAGGGGCAACTGATCTCTGGAAACACCATATATTTT. Translation: CASHGQGQLISGNTIYF.

The CDR3, as DNA: TGTGCCAGCAGTCGGGGTTCGGCCTACAATGAGCAGTTCTTC. Translated: CASSRGSAYNEQFF. The J gene is TRBJ2-1, the V gene TRBV6-2 or TRBV6-3; D perhaps matches TRBD2 (5 bases). V dropped 5 bases and J dropped 2 bases, with 10 bases sitting between them. The CDR3 extends over 14 amino acids. The V gene's germline CDR1 is MNHEY and CDR2 SVGEGT.

This clonotype was seen a handful of times. This chain joins TRBV4-1 and TRBJ2-3; 10 nucleotides agree with TRBD2. The CDR3 has 16 residues. CDR1 and CDR2 from the germline V gene are MGHRA and YSYEKL. The V and J ends lost 2 bases and 4 bases, in that order; junction bases with no gene match: 6. The CDR3 loop is CASSQPLSGGADTQYF. CDR3 nucleotides: TGCGCCAGCAGCCAACCTCTGAGCGGGGGGGCAGATACGCAGTATTTT.

This clonotype was counted at least ten times. This chain's CDR3 is CASSSSQGAEKLFF. DNA for the CDR3: TGTGCCAGCAGTTCGTCACAGGGAGCTGAAAAACTGTTTTTT. The chain couples TRBV6-5 to TRBJ1-4; TRBD1 is a possible D gene (6 bases). The CDR3 runs to 14 residues. Trimming pared 4 bases from V and 7 bases from J, leaving 13 bases between. Germline V CDR1 and CDR2: MNHEY, SVGAGI.

This clonotype was seen more than once but under ten times. The rearrangement joins TRBV9 to TRBJ2-6; D might be TRBD2 (7 bases). The CDR3 has 18 residues. Germline V gives CDR1 SGDLS, CDR2 YYNGEE. Trimming took 3 bases from V and 1 from J, leaving 17 bases between them. The chain's CDR3 is CASSGEGHRSSGANVLTF. CDR3 bases: TGTGCCAGCAGCGGGGAGGGACACCGGAGTTCTGGGGCCAACGTCCTGACTTTC.

This clonotype was counted at least ten times. The genes are TRBV2 and TRBJ1-3, with no clear D. CDR1 SNHLY and CDR2 FYNNEI come from the germline V gene. The V end lost 3 bases, the J end lost 0 bases, and 15 bases lay between the germline ends. The CDR3 consists of 17 residues. The CDR3 here is CASSDGVRRISGNTIYF. In DNA form, the CDR3 reads TGTGCCAGCAGTGATGGGGTCAGGCGAATCTCTGGAAACACCATATATTTT.

V and J are TRBV5-4 and TRBJ1-1; 7 bases match TRBD1. This CDR3 has 15 amino acids. Germline V lookup: CDR1 SGHNT, CDR2 YYREEE (reference sequence). With 6 bases clipped from V and 5 bases from J, the junction kept 13 bases outside the gene matches. The CDR3, as DNA: TGTGCCAGCACCTTAGGCGCCCCAGGGGGGACTGAAGCTTTCTTT. Amino acid sequence: CASTLGAPGGTEAFF.

The chain has TRBV12-3 or TRBV12-4 and TRBJ2-5; 10 bases align to TRBD2. V trimming: 5 bases; J trimming: 7 bases; junction bases outside the gene matches: 7. CDR3 size: 14 residues. CDR3 residues: CASSPRLAGPTQYF. The CDR3 region has the DNA TGTGCCAGCAGTCCACGACTAGCGGGCCCGACCCAGTACTTC.